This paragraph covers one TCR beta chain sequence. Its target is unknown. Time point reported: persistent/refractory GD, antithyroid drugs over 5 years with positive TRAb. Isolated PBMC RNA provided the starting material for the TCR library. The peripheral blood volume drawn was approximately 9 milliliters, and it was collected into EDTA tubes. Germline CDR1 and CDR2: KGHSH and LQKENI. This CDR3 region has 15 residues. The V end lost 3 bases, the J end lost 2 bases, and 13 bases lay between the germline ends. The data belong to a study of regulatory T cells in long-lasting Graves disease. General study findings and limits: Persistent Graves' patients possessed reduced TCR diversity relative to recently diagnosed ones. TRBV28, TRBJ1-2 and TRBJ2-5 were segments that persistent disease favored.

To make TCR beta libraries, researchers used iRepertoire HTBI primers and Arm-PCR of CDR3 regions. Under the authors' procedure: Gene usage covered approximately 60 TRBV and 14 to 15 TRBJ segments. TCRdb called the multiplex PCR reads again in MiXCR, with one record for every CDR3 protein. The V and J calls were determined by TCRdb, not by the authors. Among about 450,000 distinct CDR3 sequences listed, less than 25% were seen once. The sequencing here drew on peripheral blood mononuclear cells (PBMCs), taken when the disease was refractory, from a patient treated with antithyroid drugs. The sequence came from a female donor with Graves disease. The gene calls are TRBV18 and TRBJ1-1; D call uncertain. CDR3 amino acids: CASSPSSPGNTEAFF. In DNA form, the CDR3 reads TGTGCCAGCTCACCTTCTTCTCCGGGCAACACTGAAGCTTTCTTT. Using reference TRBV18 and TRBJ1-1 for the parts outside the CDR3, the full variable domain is NAGVMQNPRHLVRRRGQEARLRCSPMKGHSHVYWYRQLPEEGLKFMVYLQKENIIDESGMPKERFSAEFPKEGPSILRIQQVVRGDSAAYFCASSPSSPGNTEAFFGQGTRLTVV.